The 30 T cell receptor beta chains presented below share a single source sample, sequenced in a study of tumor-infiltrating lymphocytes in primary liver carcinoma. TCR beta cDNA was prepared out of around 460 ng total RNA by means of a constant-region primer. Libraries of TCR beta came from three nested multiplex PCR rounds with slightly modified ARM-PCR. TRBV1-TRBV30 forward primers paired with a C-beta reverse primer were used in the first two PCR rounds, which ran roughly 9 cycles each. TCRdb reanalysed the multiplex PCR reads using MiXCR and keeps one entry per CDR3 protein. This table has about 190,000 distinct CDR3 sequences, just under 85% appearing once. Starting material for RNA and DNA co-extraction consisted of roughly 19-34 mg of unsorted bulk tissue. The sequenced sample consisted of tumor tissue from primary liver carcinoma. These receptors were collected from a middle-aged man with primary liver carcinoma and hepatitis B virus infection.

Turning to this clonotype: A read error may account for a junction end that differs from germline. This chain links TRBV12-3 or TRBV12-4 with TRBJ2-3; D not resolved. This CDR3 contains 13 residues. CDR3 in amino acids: CASSLRLESTLYF. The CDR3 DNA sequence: TGTGCCAGCAGTTTGAGGCTAGAGAGTACGCTGTATTTT.

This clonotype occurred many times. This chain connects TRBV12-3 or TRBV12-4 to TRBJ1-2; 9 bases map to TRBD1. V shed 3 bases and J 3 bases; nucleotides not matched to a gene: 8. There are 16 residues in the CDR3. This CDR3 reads CASSFLYRGPDYGYTF. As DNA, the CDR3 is TGTGCCAGCAGTTTCCTCTACAGGGGGCCAGACTATGGCTACACCTTC.

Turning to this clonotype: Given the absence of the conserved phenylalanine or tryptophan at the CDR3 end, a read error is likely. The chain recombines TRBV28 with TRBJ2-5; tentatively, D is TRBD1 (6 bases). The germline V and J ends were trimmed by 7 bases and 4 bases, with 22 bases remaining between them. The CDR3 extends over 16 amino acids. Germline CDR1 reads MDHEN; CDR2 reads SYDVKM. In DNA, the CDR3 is TGTGCCAGCATGCAGGGGCCAATGAGGGGGAGAGAGACCCAGTACTAC. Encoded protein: CASMQGPMRGRETQYY.

DNA of the CDR3: TGCAGCGTTGAAGGGGTGACTCGCGCTGAGTATGAGCAGTTCTTC. This gives the protein CSVEGVTRAEYEQFF. The chain employs TRBV29-1 and TRBJ2-1, with no clear D. The CDR3 totals 15 residues. Germline V lookup: CDR1 SQVTM, CDR2 ANQGSEA. Trimming left V 1 base short and J 8 bases short, with 18 bases between.

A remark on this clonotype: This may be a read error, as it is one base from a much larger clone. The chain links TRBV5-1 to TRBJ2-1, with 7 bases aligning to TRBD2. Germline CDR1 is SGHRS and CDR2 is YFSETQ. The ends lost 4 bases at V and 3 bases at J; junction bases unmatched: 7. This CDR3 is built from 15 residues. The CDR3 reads CASSLTSVSYNEQFF. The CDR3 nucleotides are TGCGCCAGCAGCCTCACTAGCGTGAGCTACAATGAGCAGTTCTTC.

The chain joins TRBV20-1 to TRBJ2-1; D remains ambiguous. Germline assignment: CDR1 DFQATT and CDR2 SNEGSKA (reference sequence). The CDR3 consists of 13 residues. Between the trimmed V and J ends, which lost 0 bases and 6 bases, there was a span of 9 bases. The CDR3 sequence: CSAREYRTNEQFF. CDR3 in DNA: TGCAGTGCTAGAGAATATAGGACCAATGAGCAGTTCTTC.

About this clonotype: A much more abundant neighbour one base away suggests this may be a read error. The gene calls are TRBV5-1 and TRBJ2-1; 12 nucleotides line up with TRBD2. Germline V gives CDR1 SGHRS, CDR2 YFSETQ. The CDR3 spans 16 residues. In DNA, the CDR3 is TGCGCCAGCAGCTTCGGACTAGCGGGACCGTACAATGATCAGTTCTTC. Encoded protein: CASSFGLAGPYNDQFF.

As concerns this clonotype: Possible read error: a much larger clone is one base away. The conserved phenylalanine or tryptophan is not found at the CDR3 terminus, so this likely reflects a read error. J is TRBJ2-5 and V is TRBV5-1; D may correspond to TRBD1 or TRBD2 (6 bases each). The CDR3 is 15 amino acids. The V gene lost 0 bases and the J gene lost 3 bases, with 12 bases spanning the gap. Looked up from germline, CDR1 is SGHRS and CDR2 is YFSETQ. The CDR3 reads CASSLAGGQEETQYS. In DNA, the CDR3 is TGCGCCAGCAGCTTGGCCGGGGGACAAGAAGAGACCCAGTACTCC.

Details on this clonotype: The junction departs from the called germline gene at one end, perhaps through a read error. The CDR3 DNA sequence: TGTGCCAGCAGCGGGGGCGTTCGAAGCTCTGGGGCCAATGTCCTGACTTTC. The encoded protein is CASSGGVRSSGANVLTF. This rearrangement joins TRBV6-2 or TRBV6-3 to TRBJ2-6; D possibly matches TRBD1 or TRBD2 (6 bases each). The CDR3 is 17 residues long. CDR1 is MNHEY and CDR2 is SVGEGT in the germline V gene.

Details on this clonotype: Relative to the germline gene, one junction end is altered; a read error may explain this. CDR3 sequence reads: CASSFGRNNELFF. In DNA form, the CDR3 reads TGTGCCAGCAGTTTTGGCAGAAACAATGAGCTGTTCTTC. This chain uses TRBV12-3 or TRBV12-4 with TRBJ2-1; the D is unclear. There are 13 residues in the CDR3.

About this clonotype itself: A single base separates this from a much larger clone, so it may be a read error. CDR3 region: CASTWDSYEQYF. Here the CDR3 DNA reads TGTGCCAGCACATGGGACTCCTACGAGCAGTACTTC. The chain has TRBV25-1 and TRBJ2-7, with unresolved D. The CDR3 runs 12 residues. Deletions cut 7 bases from V and 0 bases from J, with 7 bases between. Germline assignment: CDR1 MGHDK and CDR2 SYGVNS.

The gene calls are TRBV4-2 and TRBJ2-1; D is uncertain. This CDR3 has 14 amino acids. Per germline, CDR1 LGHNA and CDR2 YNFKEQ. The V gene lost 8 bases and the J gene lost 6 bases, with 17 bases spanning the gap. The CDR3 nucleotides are TGTGCCAGCCATGTTAGTATTTCCGGCAATGAGCAGTTCTTC. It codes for CASHVSISGNEQFF.

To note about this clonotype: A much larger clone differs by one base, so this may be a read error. CDR3 coding DNA: TGCGCCAGCAGCTTGGTGTCACGGAATCAGGGCGGCGAGCAGCACTTC. This gives the protein CASSLVSRNQGGEQHF. The chain joins TRBV5-1 to TRBJ2-7; a possible D gene is TRBD1 (5 bases). Looked up from germline, CDR1 is SGHRS and CDR2 is YFSETQ. The CDR3 is made up of 16 amino acids.

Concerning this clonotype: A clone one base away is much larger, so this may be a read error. The CDR3 bases are TGTGCCACCAGTTTAGGCCCCTTCGATGAGCAGTTCTTC. Translation gives CATSLGPFDEQFF. V gene TRBV28 combines with J gene TRBJ2-1; no definite D call. Per the germline V gene, CDR1 is MDHEN and CDR2 is SYDVKM. The CDR3 totals 13 residues.

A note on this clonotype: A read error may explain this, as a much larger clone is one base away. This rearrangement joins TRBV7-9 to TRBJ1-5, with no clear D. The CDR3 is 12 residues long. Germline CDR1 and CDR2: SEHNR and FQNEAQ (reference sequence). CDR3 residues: CARSSVGQPQHF. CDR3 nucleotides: TGTGCCAGGAGCTCGGTTGGACAGCCCCAGCATTTT.

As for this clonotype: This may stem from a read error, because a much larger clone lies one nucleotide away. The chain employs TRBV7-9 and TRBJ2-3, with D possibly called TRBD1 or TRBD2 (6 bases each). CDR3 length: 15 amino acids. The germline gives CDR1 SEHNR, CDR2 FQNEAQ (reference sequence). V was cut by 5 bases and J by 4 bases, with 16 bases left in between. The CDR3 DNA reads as TGTGCCAGCAGCCTGTCTGGGGGGCAGCCAGATACGCAGTATTTT. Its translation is CASSLSGGQPDTQYF. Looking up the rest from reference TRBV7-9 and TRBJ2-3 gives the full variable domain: DTGVSQNPRHKITKRGQNVTFRCDPISEHNRLYWYRQTLGQGPEFLTYFQNEAQLEKSRLLSDRFSAERPKGSFSTLEIQRTEQGDSAMYLCASSLSGGQPDTQYFGPGTRLTVL.

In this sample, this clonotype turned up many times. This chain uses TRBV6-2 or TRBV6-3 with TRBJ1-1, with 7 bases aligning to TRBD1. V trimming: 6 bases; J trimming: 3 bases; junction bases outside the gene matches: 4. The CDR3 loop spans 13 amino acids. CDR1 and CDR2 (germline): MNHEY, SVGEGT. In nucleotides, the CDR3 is TGTGCCAGCAGAGGGGACAGCCACACTGAAGCTTTCTTT. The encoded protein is CASRGDSHTEAFF.

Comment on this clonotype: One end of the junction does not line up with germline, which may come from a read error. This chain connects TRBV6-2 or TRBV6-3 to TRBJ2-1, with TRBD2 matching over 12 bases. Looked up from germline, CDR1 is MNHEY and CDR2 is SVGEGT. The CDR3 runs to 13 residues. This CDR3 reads CASRTSGSNEQFF. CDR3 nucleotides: TGTGCCAGCAGGACTAGCGGGAGTAATGAGCAATTCTTC.

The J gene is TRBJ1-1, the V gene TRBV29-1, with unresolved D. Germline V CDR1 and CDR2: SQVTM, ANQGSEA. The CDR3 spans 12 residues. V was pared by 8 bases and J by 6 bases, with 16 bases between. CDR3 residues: CSIRPEVAEAFF. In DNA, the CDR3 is TGCAGCATACGACCAGAAGTCGCTGAAGCTTTCTTT.

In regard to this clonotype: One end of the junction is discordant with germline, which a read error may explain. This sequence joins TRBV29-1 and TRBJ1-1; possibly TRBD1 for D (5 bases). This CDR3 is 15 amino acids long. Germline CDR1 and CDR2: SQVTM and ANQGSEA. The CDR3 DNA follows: TGCAGCACCGGTGCAGGGTGGAGGATGAACACTGAAGCTCTCTTT. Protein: CSTGAGWRMNTEALF. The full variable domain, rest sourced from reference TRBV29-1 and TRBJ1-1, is SAVISQKPSRDICQRGTSLTIQCQVDSQVTMMFWYRQQPGQSLTLIATANQGSEATYESGFVIDKFPISRPNLTFSTLTVSNMSPEDSSIYLCSTGAGWRMNTEALFGQGTRLTVV.

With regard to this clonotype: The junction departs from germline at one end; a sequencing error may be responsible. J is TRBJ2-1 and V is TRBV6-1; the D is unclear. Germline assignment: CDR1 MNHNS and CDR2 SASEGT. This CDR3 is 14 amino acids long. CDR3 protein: CVSSVASEYNEQFF. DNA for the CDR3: TGTGTCAGCTCCGTCGCTTCTGAATACAATGAGCAGTTCTTC.

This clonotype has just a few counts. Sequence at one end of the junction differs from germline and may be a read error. The CDR3 nucleotides read TGTGTCAGCAGCTCCGGACTAGCGTTATACAATGAGCAGTTTTTC. The encoded protein is CVSSSGLALYNEQFF. The V and J genes are TRBV6-2 or TRBV6-3 and TRBJ2-1; 9 nucleotides align to TRBD2. Per the germline V gene, CDR1 is MNHEY and CDR2 is SVGEGT. This CDR3 has 15 amino acids.

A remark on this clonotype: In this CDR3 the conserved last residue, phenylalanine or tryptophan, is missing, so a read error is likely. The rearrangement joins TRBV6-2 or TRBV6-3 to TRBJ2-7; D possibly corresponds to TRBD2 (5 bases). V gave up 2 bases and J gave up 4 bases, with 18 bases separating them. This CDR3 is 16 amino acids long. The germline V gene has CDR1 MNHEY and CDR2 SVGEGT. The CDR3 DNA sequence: TGTGCCAGCAGTTACGGAATAACGGGGAGTCTATACGAGCAGTACTCC. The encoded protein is CASSYGITGSLYEQYS.

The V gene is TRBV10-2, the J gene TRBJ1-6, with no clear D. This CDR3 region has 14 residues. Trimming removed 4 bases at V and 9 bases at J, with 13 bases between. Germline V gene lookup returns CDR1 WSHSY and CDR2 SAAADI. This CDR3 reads CASSVSTVTSPLHF. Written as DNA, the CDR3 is TGCGCCAGCAGTGTGTCCACGGTTACTTCACCCCTCCACTTT.

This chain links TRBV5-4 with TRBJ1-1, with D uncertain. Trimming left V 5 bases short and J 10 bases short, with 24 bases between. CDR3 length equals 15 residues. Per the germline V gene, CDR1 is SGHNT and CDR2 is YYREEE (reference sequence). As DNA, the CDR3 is TGTGCCAGCAGTTTTGGTCGCCCCGGGGATGCCTTAGCTTTCTTT. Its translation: CASSFGRPGDALAFF. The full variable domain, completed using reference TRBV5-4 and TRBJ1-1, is ETGVTQSPTHLIKTRGQQVTLRCSSQSGHNTVSWYQQALGQGPQFIFQYYREEENGRGNFPPRFSGLQFPNYSSELNVNALELDDSALYLCASSFGRPGDALAFFGQGTRLTVV.

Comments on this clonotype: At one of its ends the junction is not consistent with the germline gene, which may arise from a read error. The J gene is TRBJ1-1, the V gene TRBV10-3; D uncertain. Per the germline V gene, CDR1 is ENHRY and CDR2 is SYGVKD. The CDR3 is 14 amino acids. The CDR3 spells CAIRDRQRYTDAFF. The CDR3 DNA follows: TGTGCCATCAGGGACCGGCAGCGGTACACTGATGCTTTCTTT.

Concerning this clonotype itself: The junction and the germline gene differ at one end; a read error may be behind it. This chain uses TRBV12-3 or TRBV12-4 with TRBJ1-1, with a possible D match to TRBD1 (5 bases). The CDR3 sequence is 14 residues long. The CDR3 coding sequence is TGTGCCATGAGGACCTCCGCTTTAGGGACTGAAGCTTGCTTT. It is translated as CAMRTSALGTEACF.

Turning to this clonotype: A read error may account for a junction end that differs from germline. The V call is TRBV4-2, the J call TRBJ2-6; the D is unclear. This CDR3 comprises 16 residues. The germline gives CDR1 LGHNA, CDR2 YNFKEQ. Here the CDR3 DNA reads TGTGCCGGCAGCCAAGAAGCAAGCTCTGGTGCCAACATCCTGACTTTC. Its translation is CAGSQEASSGANILTF.

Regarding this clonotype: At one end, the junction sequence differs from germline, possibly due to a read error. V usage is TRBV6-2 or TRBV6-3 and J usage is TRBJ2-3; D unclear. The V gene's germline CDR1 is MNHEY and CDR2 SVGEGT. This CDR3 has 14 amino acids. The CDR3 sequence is CASSSQALTYTQYF. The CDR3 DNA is TGTGCCAGCAGTTCTCAGGCACTCACATATACGCAATATTTT.

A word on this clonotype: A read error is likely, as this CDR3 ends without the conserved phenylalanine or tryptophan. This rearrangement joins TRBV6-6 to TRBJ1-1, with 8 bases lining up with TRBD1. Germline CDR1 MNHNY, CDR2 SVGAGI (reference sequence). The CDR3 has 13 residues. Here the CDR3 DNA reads TGTGTCAGCAGCACAGGGGGGACTATTGAAGCTTTCTTG. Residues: CVSSTGGTIEAFL.